Following are 24 T cell receptor beta chains from one sample sequenced in a study of T cells after yellow fever vaccination. One entry per CDR3 protein, called by TCRdb with MiXCR from the 5' RACE reads. Of some 160,000 distinct CDR3 sequences listed, around 9.7% were seen once; the top ten hold 35% to 40%. The sequencing used CD8+ T cells sorted from PBMCs, collected 45 days after the yellow fever booster vaccination. All receptors come from a man aged 18 to 29 who received the YFV17D yellow fever vaccine.

This chain connects TRBV12-5 to TRBJ1-2; D is possibly TRBD1 (5 bases). CDR1 and CDR2 (germline): LGHNT, FRNRAP. CDR3 length: 16 residues. V shed 1 base and J shed 8 bases, with 20 bases lying between them. The chain's CDR3 is CASGLDFEWVGDGYTF. CDR3 coding DNA: TGTGCTAGTGGTTTGGATTTTGAATGGGTAGGGGACGGCTACACCTTC.

This clonotype was counted only a few times. The chain carries TRBV4-1 and TRBJ2-1; no firm D call. Germline CDR1 is MGHRA and CDR2 is YSYEKL. Trimming took off 6 bases at V and 0 bases at J, with 15 bases between the two ends. This CDR3 spans 16 amino acids. The CDR3 nucleotides are TGCGCCAGCAGTACTAAAGCCGTTAGCTCCTACAATGAGCAGTTCTTC. Its protein product is CASSTKAVSSYNEQFF.

The CDR3 protein is CASTQSGGYADTQYF. Written as DNA, the CDR3 is TGTGCCAGCACCCAGTCGGGGGGATATGCAGATACGCAGTATTTT. V usage is TRBV27 and J usage is TRBJ2-3; TRBD2 matches 7 bases. Germline CDR1 is MNHEY and CDR2 is SMNVEV (reference sequence). With V trimmed by 7 bases and J by 4 bases, 11 bases remained unmatched. This CDR3 spans 15 amino acids.

This clonotype was detected a few times. The V gene is TRBV5-8, the J gene TRBJ2-7; 10 positions agree with TRBD1. Germline V gives CDR1 SGHTS, CDR2 YDEGEE. Trimming at V came to 3 bases and at J to 3 bases, leaving 6 bases not matched to a gene. The CDR3 covers 15 residues. The CDR3 region is CASSSGTGDNYEQYF. The CDR3 DNA is TGTGCCAGCAGCTCCGGGACAGGGGACAACTACGAGCAGTACTTC.

The chain is built from TRBV4-2 and TRBJ1-3, with 8 bases fitting TRBD1. Germline CDR1 LGHNA, CDR2 YNFKEQ. The CDR3 spans 18 residues. Unmatched junction bases numbered 9, after V lost 1 base and J lost 1 base. The CDR3: CASSQVVSDRVSGNTIYF. The DNA for the CDR3 is TGTGCCAGCAGCCAAGTTGTGTCGGACAGGGTGTCTGGAAACACCATATATTTT.

The chain employs TRBV5-1 and TRBJ2-7; D is perhaps TRBD2 (6 bases). In germline, CDR1 is SGHRS, CDR2 YFSETQ. The CDR3 is made up of 13 amino acids. The ends were cut back, 4 bases at V and 2 bases at J, with 10 bases in the middle. The CDR3, as DNA: TGCGCCAGCAGCCCGGGGGTGGCCTACGAGCAGTACGTC. It codes for CASSPGVAYEQYV.

This clonotype was seen more than once but under ten times. This chain uses TRBV29-1 with TRBJ2-5; D is possibly TRBD2 (7 bases). The V and J ends lost 7 bases and 4 bases respectively, with 16 bases between them. Germline V gives CDR1 SQVTM, CDR2 ANQGSEA. This CDR3 comprises 13 residues. The CDR3 loop is CSAPDGGRETQYF. The CDR3 coding sequence is TGCAGCGCCCCAGACGGGGGGCGAGAGACCCAGTACTTC. Full variable domain (remainder filled in from reference TRBV29-1 and TRBJ2-5): SAVISQKPSRDICQRGTSLTIQCQVDSQVTMMFWYRQQPGQSLTLIATANQGSEATYESGFVIDKFPISRPNLTFSTLTVSNMSPEDSSIYLCSAPDGGRETQYFGPGTRLLVL.

There are many counts of this clonotype. The chain links TRBV5-1 to TRBJ2-2; D is unclear. Germline V gene data show CDR1 as SGHRS and CDR2 as YFSETQ. The CDR3 extends over 15 amino acids. The germline V and J ends were trimmed by 4 bases and 1 base, with 11 bases remaining between them. The CDR3 nucleotides are TGCGCCAGCAGCCCCCAAGCAGGGAACACCGGGGAGCTGTTTTTT. The encoded protein is CASSPQAGNTGELFF.

This chain joins TRBV7-2 and TRBJ2-7, with 8 bases identical to TRBD1. This CDR3 spans 14 amino acids. Trimming cost V 3 bases and J 3 bases; bases outside gene matches: 4. Germline CDR1 is SGHTA and CDR2 is FQGNSA. CDR3 nucleotide sequence: TGTGCCAGCAGCTTTCCCGGACAGGGCTACGAGCAGTACTTC. As protein: CASSFPGQGYEQYF.

The chain has TRBV27 and TRBJ2-7; the D call may be TRBD1 or TRBD2 (6 bases each). V gave up 5 bases and J gave up 6 bases, with 20 bases separating them. The germline V gene has CDR1 MNHEY and CDR2 SMNVEV (reference sequence). The CDR3 extends over 15 amino acids. CDR3 sequence reads: CASSPQGRTEAEQYF. DNA for the CDR3: TGTGCCAGCAGTCCCCAGGGGAGGACTGAGGCCGAGCAGTACTTC.

A remark on this clonotype: The junction differs from germline at one of its ends, possibly a read error. The rearrangement links TRBV7-7 to TRBJ2-5, with TRBD1 matching 11 bases. CDR1 is SSHAT and CDR2 is FNYEAQ in the germline V gene (reference sequence). The CDR3 totals 15 residues. CDR3 amino acids: CASSTGQGGQETQYF. The CDR3 region has the DNA TGTGCTAGCAGCACGGGACAGGGGGGGCAAGAGACCCAGTACTTC. The full variable domain, completed using reference TRBV7-7 and TRBJ2-5, is GAGVSQSPRYKVTKRGQDVTLRCDPISSHATLYWYQQALGQGPEFLTYFNYEAQPDKSGLPSDRFSAERPEGSISTLTIQRTEQRDSAMYRCASSTGQGGQETQYFGPGTRLLVL.

This clonotype was counted between two and nine times. V usage is TRBV7-3 and J usage is TRBJ2-5; D gene ambiguous. The CDR3 spans 13 residues. Trimming stripped 1 base from V and 5 bases from J, with 8 bases between. Germline lookup yields CDR1 SGHTA and CDR2 FQGTGA. CDR3: CASSLNSYETQYF. CDR3 bases: TGTGCCAGCAGCTTAAATTCGTACGAGACCCAGTACTTC.

The gene calls are TRBV29-1 and TRBJ2-5, with D possibly being TRBD2 (6 bases). Germline loops: CDR1 SQVTM, CDR2 ANQGSEA. The CDR3 spans 14 residues. With 6 bases removed from V and 0 bases from J, the gap between germline ends came to 14 bases. The CDR3 sequence is CSVRGRQNQETQYF. The CDR3, as DNA: TGCAGCGTGCGGGGCAGGCAGAACCAAGAGACCCAGTACTTC.

This chain joins TRBV19 and TRBJ2-5; no clear D. V lost 4 bases, J lost 1 base, and 10 bases lay in between. This CDR3 has 14 amino acids. Germline loops: CDR1 LNHDA, CDR2 SQIVND (reference sequence). CDR3 coding DNA: TGTGCCAGTAGTACTGCCAGCCGCCAAGAGACCCAGTACTTC. Amino acids: CASSTASRQETQYF.

The DNA for the CDR3 is TGTGCCAGCAGCCAAGTCCGGGGCAGGGAAAATTCACCCCTCCACTTT. Its protein product is CASSQVRGRENSPLHF. This chain links TRBV3-1 with TRBJ1-6, with a weak D call TRBD1 (5 bases). Trimming cost V 1 base and J 7 bases, with 14 bases left between them. Germline CDR1 is LGHDT and CDR2 is YNNKEL (reference sequence). CDR3 length: 16 amino acids.

The table lists this clonotype with a few counts. V is TRBV5-6 and J is TRBJ2-2; D call uncertain. Germline V gene sequence: CDR1 SGHDT, CDR2 YYEEEE. V was clipped by 1 base and J by 4 bases, with 17 bases between them. CDR3 size: 17 residues. CDR3 DNA sequence: TGTGCCAGCAGCTTGAAGACCGCTGTTTACCCCACCGGGGAGCTGTTTTTT. This encodes CASSLKTAVYPTGELFF.

V is TRBV7-6 and J is TRBJ2-2, with a weak D call TRBD1 (6 bases). This CDR3 spans 15 amino acids. CDR1 and CDR2 from the germline V gene are SGHVS and FNYEAQ. With 5 bases removed from V and 4 bases from J, the gap between germline ends came to 14 bases. CDR3 loop: CASSLASGVTGELFF. The CDR3 nucleotides are TGTGCCAGCAGCCTGGCCTCAGGGGTCACCGGGGAGCTGTTTTTT.

In this sample, this clonotype turned up many times. This sequence joins TRBV4-1 and TRBJ2-5; 8 bases line up with TRBD1. Germline trimming cut 6 bases from V and 3 bases from J; bases unmatched to any gene: 6. This CDR3 comprises 14 residues. Germline-derived CDR1 and CDR2 are MGHRA and YSYEKL. The CDR3 is CASSSGQGEETQYF. The CDR3, as DNA: TGCGCCAGCAGTTCCGGACAGGGCGAAGAGACCCAGTACTTC.

This sequence joins TRBV4-2 and TRBJ2-3; no reliable D call. The V end was cut by 1 base, the J end by 6 bases, with 5 bases between. Germline CDR1 LGHNA, CDR2 YNFKEQ. The CDR3 runs to 12 residues. The CDR3 here is CASSQASDTQYF. CDR3 coding DNA: TGTGCCAGCAGCCAAGCGTCGGATACGCAGTATTTT.

This clonotype has more than one count but fewer than ten. The chain joins TRBV19 to TRBJ2-7; D is uncertain. The CDR3 length is 13 residues. From germline, CDR1 is LNHDA and CDR2 SQIVND (reference sequence). The V gene lost 10 bases and the J gene lost 0 bases, with 13 bases spanning the gap. CDR3 DNA: TGTGCCACAGCTAGTCTGAGCTCCTACGAGCAGTACTTC. It translates to CATASLSSYEQYF.

This chain connects TRBV7-9 to TRBJ2-5, with 7 bases aligning to TRBD2. Germline CDR1 and CDR2: SEHNR and FQNEAQ (reference sequence). This CDR3 is 14 amino acids long. The ends lost 3 bases at V and 4 bases at J; junction bases unmatched: 5. DNA of the CDR3: TGTGCCAGCAGCTTGGGCGGGGGAGTAGAGACCCAGTACTTC. Amino acids: CASSLGGGVETQYF.

This clonotype was counted a few times. CDR3 sequence (DNA): TGTGCCAGCAGTCACTCGCGGGACAGAAGGGATTCACCCCTCCACTTT. It encodes CASSHSRDRRDSPLHF. The V call is TRBV27, the J call TRBJ1-6; TRBD1 aligns across 7 bases. V trimming: 5 bases; J trimming: 8 bases; junction bases outside the gene matches: 12. The CDR3 is 16 amino acids. Germline V lookup: CDR1 MNHEY, CDR2 SMNVEV (reference sequence).

The chain combines TRBV4-1 with TRBJ1-1; D remains ambiguous. V lost 6 bases and J lost 4, with 12 bases in between. This CDR3 has 13 residues. The germline V gene has CDR1 MGHRA and CDR2 YSYEKL. The CDR3 sequence: CASRMGGSTEAFF. CDR3 bases: TGCGCCAGCAGAATGGGAGGTAGCACTGAAGCTTTCTTT.

This clonotype was seen a handful of times. The chain uses TRBV7-8 and TRBJ2-5; 11 positions agree with TRBD2. CDR3 size: 14 residues. The germline CDR1 and CDR2 sequences are SGHVS and FQNEAQ. The junction had 5 bases not matched to a gene; V was cut back by 8 bases and J by 3 bases. In nucleotides, the CDR3 is TGTGCCAGCGGCGTAGCGGGGGGGAAAGAGACCCAGTACTTC. Amino acids: CASGVAGGKETQYF. Drawing the rest from reference TRBV7-8 and TRBJ2-5, the complete variable domain is GAGVSQSPRYKVAKRGQDVALRCDPISGHVSLFWYQQALGQGPEFLTYFQNEAQLDKSGLPSDRFFAERPEGSVSTLKIQRTQQEDSAVYLCASGVAGGKETQYFGPGTRLLVL.